This T cell receptor (beta chain) was recorded in a study of blood T cell repertoires in COVID-19. Study-level information: Samples representing acute and convalescent COVID-19 were sourced from the United States, Italy and Spain. The cDNA or gDNA used as material had been derived from T cells, B-cell-depleted T cells, or PBMCs.

V lost 10 bases, J lost 3 bases, and 14 bases stayed unmatched. Germline V gives CDR1 LNHDA, CDR2 SQIVND (reference sequence). The CDR3 totals 16 residues. How the authors handled the data: Amplification with reference gene primers provided the estimates of nucleated cell counts. Assay: immunoSEQ multiplex PCR; the TCRdb copy retains only in-frame clones and omits some. V, J and clone size were drawn from that table, and D and trimming were deduced from the DNA. The table records more than 250,000 clones, approximately 83% of them present only once. The clonotype originates from a woman aged 25 to 39 who had recovered from COVID-19. Sequencing used peripheral blood. This sequence joins TRBV19 and TRBJ1-1; 10 bases map to TRBD1. CDR3 DNA: TGTGCCACCAAATCCTGGGACAGGGGTAGGGACACTGAAGCTTTCTTT. Amino acid sequence: CATKSWDRGRDTEAFF.